What follows are 20 T cell receptor beta chains derived from one specimen sequenced in a study of blood T cell repertoires in COVID-19. Sequencing used immunoSEQ multiplex PCR; TCRdb keeps in-frame clones, though not all of them. The sample comprises 290,000 or so clones, approximately 92% of which are singletons, and 0.9% to 1.2% rests with the top ten. The sequencing sample was made of PBMCs or T cells enriched from blood (not recorded which). The receptors shown here come from a woman under 40 who had recovered from COVID-19.

This chain links TRBV7-8 with TRBJ2-1; D might be TRBD2 (6 bases). This CDR3 is 16 amino acids long. V dropped 5 bases and J dropped 8 bases, with 22 bases sitting between them. Germline values: CDR1 SGHVS, CDR2 FQNEAQ. The CDR3 reads CASSLTSGLLSHEQFF. In DNA, the CDR3 is TGTGCCAGCAGCCTAACCTCGGGACTCCTCAGCCATGAGCAGTTCTTC.

The V call is TRBV4-3, the J call TRBJ1-3; the match to TRBD1 covers 7 bases. CDR1 and CDR2 (germline): LGHNA, YSLEER. J was trimmed by 0 bases and V by 2 bases; bases with no gene match: 4. The CDR3 sequence is 16 residues long. This CDR3 is CASSQLTGSSGNTIYF. CDR3 bases: TGCGCCAGCAGCCAATTGACAGGGTCCTCTGGAAACACCATATATTTT.

The chain employs TRBV28 and TRBJ1-2, with 8 bases aligning to TRBD1. The length of the CDR3 is 15 residues. In germline, CDR1 is MDHEN, CDR2 SYDVKM. The ends lost 6 bases at V and 7 bases at J; junction bases unmatched: 13. CDR3 protein: CASRPLRGQRVGYTF. CDR3 coding DNA: TGTGCCAGCAGACCGCTCAGGGGGCAAAGGGTTGGCTACACCTTC.

The rearrangement links TRBV28 to TRBJ2-1, with 11 bases that match TRBD1. This CDR3 spans 15 amino acids. Trimming took 4 bases from V and 8 from J; bases not matched to a gene: 7. CDR1 and CDR2 from the germline V gene are MDHEN and SYDVKM. The CDR3, as DNA: TGTGCCAGCAGTTCCCCGGGACAGGGGGATCATGAGCAGTTCTTC. It codes for CASSSPGQGDHEQFF.

CDR3 DNA: TGTGCCACCAGCAGCGGGACAGACAGTACCGGGGAGCTGTTTTTT. Translating gives CATSSGTDSTGELFF. This chain connects TRBV15 to TRBJ2-2, with TRBD1 matching over 7 bases. Trimming took 3 bases from V and 5 from J; bases not matched to a gene: 6. The CDR3 covers 15 residues. Germline loops: CDR1 LNHNV, CDR2 YYDKDF (reference sequence).

The chain couples TRBV24-1 to TRBJ2-1, with TRBD1 as a possible D gene (7 bases). With 4 bases removed from V and 0 bases from J, the gap between germline ends came to 15 bases. Per the germline V gene, CDR1 is KGHDR and CDR2 is SFDVKD. There are 17 residues in the CDR3. The CDR3 sequence is CATSDARGRDSYNEQFF. As DNA, the CDR3 is TGTGCCACCAGTGACGCGAGGGGGCGGGACTCCTACAATGAGCAGTTCTTC.

The chain employs TRBV18 and TRBJ2-1; D might be TRBD1 (6 bases). The CDR3 is 14 amino acids. CDR1 is KGHSH, CDR2 LQKENI, per germline. Trimming removed 3 bases from V and 5 bases from J, with 11 bases in between. The CDR3 sequence is CASSPGTQNNEQFF. CDR3 sequence (DNA): TGTGCCAGCTCACCCGGGACACAGAACAATGAGCAGTTCTTC.

V is TRBV5-1 and J is TRBJ2-1; tentatively, D is TRBD1 (5 bases). This CDR3 has 14 residues. Trimming removed 0 bases at V and 8 bases at J, with 12 bases between. The germline V gene has CDR1 SGHRS and CDR2 YFSETQ. The DNA for the CDR3 is TGCGCCAGCAGCTTGGCTAGGGGAAGCCATGAGCAGTTCTTC. This translates into CASSLARGSHEQFF.

The rearrangement links TRBV5-1 to TRBJ1-1; D is unresolved. V shed 1 base and J shed 0 bases, with 13 bases lying between them. Germline V lookup: CDR1 SGHRS, CDR2 YFSETQ. The length of the CDR3 is 16 residues. CDR3 sequence: CASSLWATLMNTEAFF. In DNA, the CDR3 is TGCGCCAGCAGCTTGTGGGCAACGCTGATGAACACTGAAGCTTTCTTT.

The chain recombines TRBV29-1 with TRBJ1-4; no clear D. This CDR3 comprises 13 residues. The germline V and J ends were trimmed by 3 bases and 4 bases, with 9 bases remaining between them. Per the germline V gene, CDR1 is SQVTM and CDR2 is ANQGSEA. In DNA form, the CDR3 reads TGCAGCGTTGAGGGGAGAAATAATGAAAAACTGTTTTTT. This sequence encodes CSVEGRNNEKLFF.

The chain links TRBV4-1 to TRBJ2-7, with 10 bases lining up with TRBD2. With 2 bases clipped from V and 7 bases from J, the junction kept 11 bases outside the gene matches. Germline CDR1 reads MGHRA; CDR2 reads YSYEKL. The CDR3 has 16 residues. This CDR3 reads CASSQSTSGVQGEQYF. The CDR3, as DNA: TGCGCCAGCAGCCAATCCACTAGCGGGGTCCAGGGGGAGCAGTACTTC.

This clone appeared a single time. The genes are TRBV5-4 and TRBJ2-7; a weak D match, TRBD2 (6 bases). The germline V and J ends were trimmed by 4 bases and 5 bases, with 13 bases remaining between them. This CDR3 is built from 13 residues. Germline values: CDR1 SGHNT, CDR2 YYREEE (reference sequence). The CDR3 nucleotides are TGTGCCAGCAGCGGGGGGTCCAGAGACGAGCAGTACTTC. Protein: CASSGGSRDEQYF.

This clone occurred once. CDR3: CASTPYNEQFF. CDR3 coding DNA: TGTGCCAGCACCCCTTACAATGAGCAGTTCTTC. The chain joins TRBV12-3 or TRBV12-4 to TRBJ2-1; unclear D gene. V was trimmed by 7 bases and J by 4 bases, leaving 5 bases between them. This CDR3 is built from 11 residues.

The V and J genes are TRBV11-2 and TRBJ1-2; perhaps TRBD1 as D (6 bases). Germline-derived CDR1 and CDR2 are SGHAT and FQNNGV. The CDR3 totals 14 residues. Trimming shortened V by 5 bases and J by 4 bases, and 14 bases separated the two germline ends. CDR3 in DNA: TGTGCCAGCAGCCCAGGGGTGGGTGGCTATGGCTACACCTTC. Translating gives CASSPGVGGYGYTF. Complete variable domain (other parts from reference TRBV11-2 and TRBJ1-2): EAGVAQSPRYKIIEKRQSVAFWCNPISGHATLYWYQQILGQGPKLLIQFQNNGVVDDSQLPKDRFSAERLKGVDSTLKIQPAKLEDSAVYLCASSPGVGGYGYTFGSGTRLTVV.

V gene TRBV5-4 combines with J gene TRBJ2-2, with D possibly being TRBD1 (6 bases). This CDR3 spans 16 amino acids. Germline V gene sequence: CDR1 SGHNT, CDR2 YYREEE (reference sequence). V shed 2 bases and J shed 4 bases, with 15 bases lying between them. CDR3 region: CASSFLEGDGTGELFF. The CDR3 nucleotides read TGTGCCAGCAGCTTCCTAGAGGGGGATGGCACCGGGGAGCTGTTTTTT.

The CDR3 region is CASSLYGSGENTGELFF. CDR3 in DNA: TGTGCCAGCAGTTTATATGGTAGCGGAGAAAACACCGGGGAGCTGTTTTTT. The V call is TRBV27, the J call TRBJ2-2; D possibly corresponds to TRBD2 (6 bases). Germline assignment: CDR1 MNHEY and CDR2 SMNVEV (reference sequence). V lost 1 base and J 2 bases, leaving 14 bases between the germline ends. The CDR3 is 17 amino acids.

V usage is TRBV7-2 and J usage is TRBJ1-2, with D possibly TRBD1 on 5 matching bases. V lost 1 base and J lost 6, with 12 bases in between. Germline V gene lookup returns CDR1 SGHTA and CDR2 FQGNSA. The CDR3 has 14 residues. The CDR3 is CASSLGRGADGYTF. DNA for the CDR3: TGTGCCAGCAGCTTAGGGCGGGGCGCGGATGGCTACACCTTC.

This chain joins TRBV6-5 and TRBJ2-3, with 10 bases fitting TRBD2. The ends lost 2 bases at V and 2 bases at J; junction bases unmatched: 1. CDR3 length: 15 amino acids. Germline lookup yields CDR1 MNHEY and CDR2 SVGAGI. The CDR3 here is CASSYGTSDTDTQYF. The CDR3 nucleotides read TGTGCCAGCAGTTACGGGACTAGCGACACAGATACGCAGTATTTT.

The chain combines TRBV3-1 (or the pseudogene TRBV3-2) with TRBJ1-2; D unclear. The CDR3 is 12 amino acids. With 1 base removed from V and 6 bases from J, the gap between germline ends came to 6 bases. Looked up from germline, CDR1 is LGHDT and CDR2 is YNNKEL (reference sequence). This chain's CDR3 is CASSQGADGYTF. CDR3 DNA: TGTGCCAGCAGCCAAGGAGCTGATGGCTACACCTTC.

The gene calls are TRBV18 and TRBJ2-5; 7 bases are a match to TRBD2. V lost 3 bases and J lost 5; bases outside the gene matches: 9. Germline CDR1 and CDR2: KGHSH and LQKENI. The CDR3 covers 15 residues. CDR3 residues: CASSPVAGVWETQYF. CDR3 coding DNA: TGTGCCAGCTCACCGGTGGCGGGAGTGTGGGAGACCCAGTACTTC.